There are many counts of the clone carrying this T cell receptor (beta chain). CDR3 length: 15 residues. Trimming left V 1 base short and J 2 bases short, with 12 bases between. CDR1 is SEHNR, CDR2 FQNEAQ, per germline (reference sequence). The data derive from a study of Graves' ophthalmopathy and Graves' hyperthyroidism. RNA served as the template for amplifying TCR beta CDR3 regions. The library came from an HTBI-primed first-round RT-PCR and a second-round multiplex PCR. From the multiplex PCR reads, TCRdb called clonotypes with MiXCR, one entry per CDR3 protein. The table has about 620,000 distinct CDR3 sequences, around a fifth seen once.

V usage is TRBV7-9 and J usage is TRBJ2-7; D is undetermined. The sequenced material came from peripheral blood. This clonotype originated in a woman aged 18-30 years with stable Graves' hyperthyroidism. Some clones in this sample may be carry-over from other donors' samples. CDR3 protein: CASSLVSGLTYEQYF. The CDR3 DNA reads TGTGCCAGCAGCTTAGTTTCCGGTCTGACCTACGAGCAGTACTTC.